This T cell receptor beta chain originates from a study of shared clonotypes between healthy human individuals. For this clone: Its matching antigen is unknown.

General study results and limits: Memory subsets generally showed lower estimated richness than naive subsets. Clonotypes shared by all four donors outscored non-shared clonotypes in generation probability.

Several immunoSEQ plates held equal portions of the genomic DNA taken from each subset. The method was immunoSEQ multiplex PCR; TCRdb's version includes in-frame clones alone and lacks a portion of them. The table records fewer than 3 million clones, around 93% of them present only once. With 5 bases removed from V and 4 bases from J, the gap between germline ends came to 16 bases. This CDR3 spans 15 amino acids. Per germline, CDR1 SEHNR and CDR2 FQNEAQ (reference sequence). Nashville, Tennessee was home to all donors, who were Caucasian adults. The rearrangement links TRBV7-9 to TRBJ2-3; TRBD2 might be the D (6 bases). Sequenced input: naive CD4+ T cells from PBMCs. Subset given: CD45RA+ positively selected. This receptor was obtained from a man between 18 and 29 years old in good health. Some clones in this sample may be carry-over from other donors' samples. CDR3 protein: CASSPGGIWSDTQYF. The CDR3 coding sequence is TGTGCCAGCAGCCCCGGGGGTATTTGGTCAGATACGCAGTATTTT.